This T cell receptor (beta chain) was sequenced during a study of PD-L1 blockade in urothelial cancer. TCRdb's copy holds only in-frame clones and misses some; the assay was immunoSEQ multiplex PCR. The sample shows over 45,000 clones, around 83% of them seen only once. Time point in this sample: pretreatment peripheral blood. The source material was PBMCs, sampled around atezolizumab (anti-PD-L1) treatment. The source of this sequence is a man aged 60 to 75 with urothelial cancer.

The CDR3 loop reads CASSILPGQDYYEQYF. The CDR3 DNA reads as TGTGCCAGCAGCATACTTCCGGGACAGGATTACTACGAGCAGTACTTC. The genes are TRBV9 and TRBJ2-7; 8 bases align to TRBD1. V dropped 4 bases and J dropped 3; count of bases not matched to a gene: 12. The CDR3 has 16 amino acids. CDR1 is SGDLS and CDR2 is YYNGEE in the germline V gene.